The next 14 T cell receptor beta chains were all read from a single sample in a study of blood T cell repertoires in COVID-19 (TCRdb year 2020). The library was made by the immunoSEQ multiplex PCR assay. This is the immuneACCESS table as TCRdb keeps it, with only in-frame sequences that have V and J called. A part of the clones is gone; compared with another copy, unresolved V genes explain less than half, and the rest is unexplained. The sample yields some 230,000 clones; about 85% were counted once. The biggest ten clones account for over 2.5% of the sample. The sequencing input was peripheral blood. Receptors were obtained from a man aged 50-60 years who had recovered from COVID-19.

In its sample, this clone was seen once. V is TRBV6-5 and J is TRBJ2-7; tentative D call: TRBD1 (6 bases). This CDR3 spans 12 amino acids. The ends were cut back, 6 bases at V and 0 bases at J, with 6 bases in the middle. Germline V gene data show CDR1 as MNHEY and CDR2 as SVGAGI. CDR3 sequence: CASSRGSYEQYF. CDR3 DNA: TGTGCCAGCAGCAGGGGCTCCTACGAGCAGTACTTC.

V usage is TRBV5-5 and J usage is TRBJ2-7, with a tentative D call TRBD1 (6 bases). V was pared by 4 bases and J by 0 bases, with 14 bases between. Germline V lookup: CDR1 SGHKS, CDR2 YYEKEE (reference sequence). The CDR3 runs 15 residues. The CDR3 DNA reads TGTGCCAGCAGCCCACAGGGTGGGTTCTCCTACGAGCAGTACTTC. Protein: CASSPQGGFSYEQYF.

The DNA for the CDR3 is TGCAGCGTGGAGGAATCGGCCACCGGGGAGCTGTTTTTT. Translation: CSVEESATGELFF. The chain carries TRBV29-1 and TRBJ2-2, with D perhaps TRBD2 (5 bases). Germline assignment: CDR1 SQVTM and CDR2 ANQGSEA. V gave up 6 bases and J gave up 4 bases, with 12 bases separating them. This CDR3 contains 13 residues.

The V and J genes are TRBV25-1 and TRBJ1-6, with D maybe TRBD1 (5 bases). Deletions cut 5 bases from V and 7 bases from J, with 15 bases between. This CDR3 is built from 15 residues. CDR1 is MGHDK and CDR2 is SYGVNS in the germline V gene. The CDR3 coding sequence is TGTGCCAGCAGTTCTCATGGACAAAAGAATTCACCCCTCCACTTT. It encodes CASSSHGQKNSPLHF.

This clone occurred a few times. The chain recombines TRBV18 with TRBJ2-7, with TRBD1 matching over 8 bases. Per germline, CDR1 KGHSH and CDR2 LQKENI. The J segment lost 0 bases and the V segment lost 3 bases, leaving 7 bases of the junction unmatched. This CDR3 has 16 residues. CDR3 DNA: TGTGCCAGCTCACCTCAAAGGACAGGGAGCTCCTACGAGCAGTACTTC. Translation gives CASSPQRTGSSYEQYF.

The V call is TRBV6-4, the J call TRBJ2-1; 10 nucleotides agree with TRBD1. V was pared by 3 bases and J by 9 bases, with 5 bases of the junction left unmatched. The CDR3 totals 14 residues. The V gene's germline CDR1 is MRHNA and CDR2 SNTAGT. The CDR3: CASSEGTGVGEQFF. The CDR3 DNA is TGTGCCAGCAGTGAAGGGACAGGGGTTGGTGAGCAGTTCTTC.

J is TRBJ2-1 and V is TRBV11-2; a weak D match, TRBD2 (8 bases). CDR1 and CDR2 from the germline V gene are SGHAT and FQNNGV. The V end lost 1 base, the J end lost 9 bases, and 19 bases lay between the germline ends. The CDR3 sequence is 16 residues long. The CDR3 is CASSLVGRAQGGEQFF. CDR3 sequence (DNA): TGTGCCAGCAGCTTAGTCGGGAGGGCCCAGGGGGGTGAGCAGTTCTTC.

V usage is TRBV3-1 (or the pseudogene TRBV3-2) and J usage is TRBJ1-2; D uncertain. In germline, CDR1 is LGHDT, CDR2 YNNKEL (reference sequence). V was pared by 0 bases and J by 8 bases, with 16 bases between. The CDR3 is 15 residues long. DNA for the CDR3: TGTGCCAGCAGCCAAGACAACAGTCTATCCATCGGCTACACCTTC. Its translation is CASSQDNSLSIGYTF.

This rearrangement joins TRBV2 to TRBJ1-5, with 8 bases aligning to TRBD1. Trimming removed 4 bases from V and 6 bases from J; junction bases left unmatched: 5. Per germline, CDR1 SNHLY and CDR2 FYNNEI. CDR3 size: 14 residues. CDR3 nucleotide sequence: TGTGCCAGCAGTGGGACAGGGTCGGGTCAGCCCCAGCATTTT. This sequence encodes CASSGTGSGQPQHF.

The chain links TRBV28 to TRBJ2-1; D uncertain. Trimming removed 3 bases from V and 5 bases from J, with 17 bases in between. The CDR3 is made up of 16 amino acids. Per the germline V gene, CDR1 is MDHEN and CDR2 is SYDVKM. The CDR3 loop reads CASSFLETSLDNEQFF. The CDR3 DNA reads TGTGCCAGCAGTTTCCTTGAGACTTCCCTCGACAATGAGCAGTTCTTC.

This sequence joins TRBV5-1 and TRBJ2-7; 12 positions match TRBD1. Looked up from germline, CDR1 is SGHRS and CDR2 is YFSETQ. Unmatched junction bases numbered 16, after V lost 1 base and J lost 5 bases. The CDR3 is 19 residues long. Here the CDR3 DNA reads TGCGCCAGCAGCTTGACGGGACAGGGGGCGGTTGCGGCAAGGGACGAGCAGTACTTC. It translates to CASSLTGQGAVAARDEQYF.

The V call is TRBV5-5, the J call TRBJ2-7; D is uncertain. CDR1 is SGHKS and CDR2 is YYEKEE in the germline V gene (reference sequence). The CDR3 extends over 14 amino acids. Trimming took 4 bases from V and 2 from J, leaving 13 bases between them. CDR3 sequence: CASSAVPPTYEQYF. The CDR3 DNA follows: TGTGCCAGCAGCGCGGTGCCGCCTACCTACGAGCAGTACTTC.

The chain uses TRBV28 and TRBJ2-7, with D possibly being TRBD1 (5 bases). This CDR3 region has 14 residues. With 3 bases removed from V and 5 bases from J, the gap between germline ends came to 14 bases. Germline-derived CDR1 and CDR2 are MDHEN and SYDVKM. CDR3 sequence: CASSFSWGGHEQYF. The CDR3 bases are TGTGCCAGCAGTTTCAGCTGGGGCGGCCACGAGCAGTACTTC. Full variable domain (outside the CDR3, taken from reference TRBV28 and TRBJ2-7): DVKVTQSSRYLVKRTGEKVFLECVQDMDHENMFWYRQDPGLGLRLIYFSYDVKMKEKGDIPEGYSVSREKKERFSLILESASTNQTSMYLCASSFSWGGHEQYFGPGTRLTVT.

The sample holds a few counts of this clone. This chain uses TRBV7-9 with TRBJ2-1, with 12 positions matching TRBD2. V trimming: 3 bases; J trimming: 8 bases; junction bases outside the gene matches: 11. CDR1 is SEHNR, CDR2 FQNEAQ, per germline (reference sequence). The length of the CDR3 is 17 residues. CDR3 in amino acids: CASSFQTSGSGGDEQFF. For the CDR3, the DNA is TGTGCCAGCAGCTTCCAGACTAGCGGGAGTGGTGGCGATGAGCAGTTCTTC.